This T cell receptor (beta chain) was documented in a study of cytomegalovirus exposure and HLA in healthy donors. The donors were in the roughly 130-subject validation cohort, distinct from the roughly 670-subject first cohort. The study's findings and limits: Cytomegalovirus association was listed for 170 or so TCR beta chains. Across donors, most TCRs were seen rarely, yet some public ones were widespread.

The table came from immunoSEQ multiplex PCR; TCRdb's copy has only in-frame clones and leaves some out. The sample holds 150,000 to 200,000 clones, about 82% seen once. The CDR3 has 18 amino acids. Germline loops: CDR1 MDHEN, CDR2 SYDVKM. Trimming removed 3 bases from V and 3 bases from J; junction bases left unmatched: 11. Remarks on this clone: Its antigen is not identified.

Material for sequencing was PBMCs. This receptor was taken from a woman between 18 and 29 years old in good health and CMV-seronegative. The chain is built from TRBV28 and TRBJ2-4; 10 bases align to TRBD1. CDR3 loop: CASSLATGGGWGKNIQYF. DNA of the CDR3: TGTGCCAGCAGTTTGGCGACAGGGGGCGGTTGGGGCAAAAACATTCAGTACTTC.